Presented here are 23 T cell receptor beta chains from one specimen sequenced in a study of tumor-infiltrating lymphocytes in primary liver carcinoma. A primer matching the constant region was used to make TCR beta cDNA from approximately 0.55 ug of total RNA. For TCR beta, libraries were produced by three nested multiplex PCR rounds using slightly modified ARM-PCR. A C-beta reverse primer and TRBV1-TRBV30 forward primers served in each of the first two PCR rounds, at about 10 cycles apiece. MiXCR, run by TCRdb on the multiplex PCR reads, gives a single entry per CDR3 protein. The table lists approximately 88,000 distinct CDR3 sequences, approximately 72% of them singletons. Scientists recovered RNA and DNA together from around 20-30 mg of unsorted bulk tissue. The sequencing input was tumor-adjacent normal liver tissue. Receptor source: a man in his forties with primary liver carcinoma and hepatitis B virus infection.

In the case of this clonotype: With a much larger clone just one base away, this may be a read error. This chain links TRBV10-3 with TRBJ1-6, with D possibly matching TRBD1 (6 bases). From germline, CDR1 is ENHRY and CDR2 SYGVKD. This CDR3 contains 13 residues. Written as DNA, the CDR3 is TGTGTCATCATGCAGGGGTTCGAATCACCCCTCCACTTT. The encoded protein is CVIMQGFESPLHF.

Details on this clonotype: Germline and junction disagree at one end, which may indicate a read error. The CDR3 nucleotides are TGCAGCGTTGAAGGCGGTGGGGGTGGAACTGAAACTTTCTTT. Translation: CSVEGGGGGTETFF. The chain employs TRBV29-1 and TRBJ1-1, with D possibly TRBD1 on 5 matching bases. The CDR3 is made up of 14 amino acids. Germline-derived CDR1 and CDR2 are SQVTM and ANQGSEA.

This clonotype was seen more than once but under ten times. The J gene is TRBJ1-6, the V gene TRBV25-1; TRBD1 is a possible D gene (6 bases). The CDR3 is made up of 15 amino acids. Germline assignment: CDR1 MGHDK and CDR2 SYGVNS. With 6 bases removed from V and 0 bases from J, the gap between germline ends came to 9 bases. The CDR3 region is CASSQGSSYNSPLHF. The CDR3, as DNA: TGTGCCAGCAGCCAGGGGAGCTCCTATAATTCACCCCTCCACTTT. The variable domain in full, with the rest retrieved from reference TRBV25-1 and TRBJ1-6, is EADIYQTPRYLVIGTGKKITLECSQTMGHDKMYWYQQDPGMELHLIHYSYGVNSTEKGDLSSESTVSRIRTEHFPLTLESARPSHTSQYLCASSQGSSYNSPLHFGNGTRLTVT.

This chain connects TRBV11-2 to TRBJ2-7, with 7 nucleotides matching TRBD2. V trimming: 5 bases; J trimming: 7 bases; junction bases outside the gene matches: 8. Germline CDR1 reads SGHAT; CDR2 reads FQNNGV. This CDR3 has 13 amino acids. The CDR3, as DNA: TGTGCCAGCAGCCCGACTAGCATCTATGAGCAGTACTTC. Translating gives CASSPTSIYEQYF. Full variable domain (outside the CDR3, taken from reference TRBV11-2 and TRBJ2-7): EAGVAQSPRYKIIEKRQSVAFWCNPISGHATLYWYQQILGQGPKLLIQFQNNGVVDDSQLPKDRFSAERLKGVDSTLKIQPAKLEDSAVYLCASSPTSIYEQYFGPGTRLTVT.

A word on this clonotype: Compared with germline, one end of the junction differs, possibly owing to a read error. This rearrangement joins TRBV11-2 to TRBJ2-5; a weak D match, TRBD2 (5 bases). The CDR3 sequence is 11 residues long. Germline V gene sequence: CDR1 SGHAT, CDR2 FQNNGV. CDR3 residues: CVSSLGEAQYF. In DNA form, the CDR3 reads TGTGTCAGCAGCTTGGGAGAGGCCCAGTACTTC.

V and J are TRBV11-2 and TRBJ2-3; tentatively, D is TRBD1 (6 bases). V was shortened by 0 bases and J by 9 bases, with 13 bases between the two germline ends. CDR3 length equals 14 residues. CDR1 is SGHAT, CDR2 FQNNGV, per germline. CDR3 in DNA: TGTGCCAGCAGCTTAGAGGGCAACAGGGAAACGCAGTATTTT. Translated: CASSLEGNRETQYF.

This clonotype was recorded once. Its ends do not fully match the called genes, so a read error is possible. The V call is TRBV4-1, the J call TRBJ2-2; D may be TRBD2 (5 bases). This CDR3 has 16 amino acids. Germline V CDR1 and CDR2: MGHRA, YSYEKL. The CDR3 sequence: CASSHWRGLNTWELFF. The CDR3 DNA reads TGCGCCAGCAGCCACTGGAGAGGGTTGAACACCTGGGAGCTGTTTTTT.

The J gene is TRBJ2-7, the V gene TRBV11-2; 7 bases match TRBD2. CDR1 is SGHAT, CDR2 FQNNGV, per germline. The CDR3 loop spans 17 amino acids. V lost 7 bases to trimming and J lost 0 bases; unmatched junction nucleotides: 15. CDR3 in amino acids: CASTETNSTSDSYEQYF. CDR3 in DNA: TGTGCCAGCACCGAAACTAACTCAACTAGCGACTCCTACGAGCAGTACTTC.

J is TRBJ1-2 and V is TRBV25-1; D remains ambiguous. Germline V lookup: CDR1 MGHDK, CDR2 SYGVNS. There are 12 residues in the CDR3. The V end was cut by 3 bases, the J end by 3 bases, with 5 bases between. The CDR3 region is CASSDHDYGYTF. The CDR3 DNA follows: TGTGCCAGCAGTGACCACGACTATGGCTACACCTTC.

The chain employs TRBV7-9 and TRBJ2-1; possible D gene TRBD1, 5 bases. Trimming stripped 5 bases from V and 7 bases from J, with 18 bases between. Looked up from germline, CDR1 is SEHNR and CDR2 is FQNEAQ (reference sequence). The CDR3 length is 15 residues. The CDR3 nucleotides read TGTGCCAGCAGCCAAACAGGCGAGAAGTATAATGAGCAGTTCTTC. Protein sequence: CASSQTGEKYNEQFF. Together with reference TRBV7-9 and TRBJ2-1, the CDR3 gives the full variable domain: DTGVSQNPRHKITKRGQNVTFRCDPISEHNRLYWYRQTLGQGPEFLTYFQNEAQLEKSRLLSDRFSAERPKGSFSTLEIQRTEQGDSAMYLCASSQTGEKYNEQFFGPGTRLTVL.

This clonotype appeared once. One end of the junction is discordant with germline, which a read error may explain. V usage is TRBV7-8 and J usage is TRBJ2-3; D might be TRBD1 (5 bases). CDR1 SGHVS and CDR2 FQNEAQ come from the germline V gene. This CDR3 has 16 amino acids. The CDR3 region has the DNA TGTGCCAGCGGCTTCCAACAAGGGGCCCTCAGAGATACGCAGTATTTT. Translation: CASGFQQGALRDTQYF. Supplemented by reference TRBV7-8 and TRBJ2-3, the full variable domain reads GAGVSQSPRYKVAKRGQDVALRCDPISGHVSLFWYQQALGQGPEFLTYFQNEAQLDKSGLPSDRFFAERPEGSVSTLKIQRTQQEDSAVYLCASGFQQGALRDTQYFGPGTRLTVL.

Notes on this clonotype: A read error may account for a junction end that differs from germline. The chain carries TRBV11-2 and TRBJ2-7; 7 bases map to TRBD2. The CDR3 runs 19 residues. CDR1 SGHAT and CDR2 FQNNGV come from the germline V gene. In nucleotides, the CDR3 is TGTGCCTGCAGCTCCGTCACGGGACTATCGGGCGCGATCATCTACGAGCAGTACTTC. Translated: CACSSVTGLSGAIIYEQYF. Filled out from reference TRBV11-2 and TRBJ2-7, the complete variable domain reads EAGVAQSPRYKIIEKRQSVAFWCNPISGHATLYWYQQILGQGPKLLIQFQNNGVVDDSQLPKDRFSAERLKGVDSTLKIQPAKLEDSAVYLCACSSVTGLSGAIIYEQYFGPGTRLTVT.

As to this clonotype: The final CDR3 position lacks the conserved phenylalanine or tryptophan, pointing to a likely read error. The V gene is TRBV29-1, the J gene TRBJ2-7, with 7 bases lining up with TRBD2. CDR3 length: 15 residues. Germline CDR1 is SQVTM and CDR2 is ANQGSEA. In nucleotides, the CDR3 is TGTAGCGTTTCGAGAGGCGGGAGTGGACTCTACGAGCAGTACTTA. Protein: CSVSRGGSGLYEQYL.

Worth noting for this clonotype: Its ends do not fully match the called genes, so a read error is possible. CDR3 protein: CASSPGLADIGELFF. The CDR3 coding sequence is TGTGCTAGCAGCCCCGGGCTAGCAGATATCGGGGAGCTGTTTTTT. V and J are TRBV6-4 and TRBJ2-2; D is possibly TRBD2 (5 bases). The CDR3 contains 15 residues. Per germline, CDR1 MRHNA and CDR2 SNTAGT.

CDR3 in amino acids: CASSFGDRDTHEQYF. CDR3 DNA sequence: TGCGCCAGCAGCTTCGGGGACAGAGATACCCACGAGCAGTACTTC. The chain links TRBV5-1 to TRBJ2-7; TRBD1 agrees at 7 bases. The junction had 10 bases not matched to a gene; V was cut back by 2 bases and J by 5 bases. This CDR3 is 15 amino acids long. Germline loops: CDR1 SGHRS, CDR2 YFSETQ.

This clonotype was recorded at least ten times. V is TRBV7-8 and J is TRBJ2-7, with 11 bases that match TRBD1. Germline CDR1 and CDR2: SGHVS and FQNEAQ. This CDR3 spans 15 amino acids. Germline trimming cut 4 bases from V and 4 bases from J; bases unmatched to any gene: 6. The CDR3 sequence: CASSSGQGVQYEQYF. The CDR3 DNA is TGTGCCAGCAGCTCGGGACAGGGGGTTCAGTACGAGCAGTACTTC.

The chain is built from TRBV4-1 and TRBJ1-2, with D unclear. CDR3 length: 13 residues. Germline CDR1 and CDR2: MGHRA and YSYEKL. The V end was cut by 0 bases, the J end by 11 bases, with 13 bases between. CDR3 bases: TGCGCCAGCAGCCAAGATGTGGGCCCTGGTTACACCTTC. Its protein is CASSQDVGPGYTF.

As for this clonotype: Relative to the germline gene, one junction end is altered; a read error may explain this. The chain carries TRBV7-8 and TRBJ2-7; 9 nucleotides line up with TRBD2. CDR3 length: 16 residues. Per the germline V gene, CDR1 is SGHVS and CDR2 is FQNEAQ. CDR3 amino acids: CASSLELAGNPYEQYF. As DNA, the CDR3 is TGTGCCAGTAGCTTAGAACTAGCGGGTAACCCCTACGAGCAGTACTTC.

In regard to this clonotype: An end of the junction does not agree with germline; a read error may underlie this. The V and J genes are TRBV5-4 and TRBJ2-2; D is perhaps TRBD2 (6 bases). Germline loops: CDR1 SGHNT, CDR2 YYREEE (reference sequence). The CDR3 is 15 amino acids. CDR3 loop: CASSPFSGGIGELFF. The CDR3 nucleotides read TGTGCCAGCAGCCCTTTTAGCGGAGGCATCGGGGAGTTGTTTTTT.

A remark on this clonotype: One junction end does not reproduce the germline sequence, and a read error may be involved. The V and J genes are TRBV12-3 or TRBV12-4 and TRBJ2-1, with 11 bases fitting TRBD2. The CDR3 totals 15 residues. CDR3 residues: CASSQSSGGGAERFF. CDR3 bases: TGTGCCAGCAGTCAAAGTAGCGGGGGGGGCGCTGAGCGGTTCTTC.

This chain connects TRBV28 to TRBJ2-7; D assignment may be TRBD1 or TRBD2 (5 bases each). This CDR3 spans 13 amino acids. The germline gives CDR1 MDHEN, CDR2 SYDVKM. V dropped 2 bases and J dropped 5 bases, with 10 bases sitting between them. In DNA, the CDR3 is TGTGCCAGCAGTTTAGGGGGTTTTGACGAGCAGTACTTC. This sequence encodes CASSLGGFDEQYF.

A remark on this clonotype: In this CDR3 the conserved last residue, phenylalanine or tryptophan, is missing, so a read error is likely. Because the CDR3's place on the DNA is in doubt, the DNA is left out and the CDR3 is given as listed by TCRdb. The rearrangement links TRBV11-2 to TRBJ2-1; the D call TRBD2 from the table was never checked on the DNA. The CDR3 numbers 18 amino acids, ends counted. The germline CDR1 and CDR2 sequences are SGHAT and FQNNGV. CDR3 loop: CASRPTGGTAGNDNEPFI.

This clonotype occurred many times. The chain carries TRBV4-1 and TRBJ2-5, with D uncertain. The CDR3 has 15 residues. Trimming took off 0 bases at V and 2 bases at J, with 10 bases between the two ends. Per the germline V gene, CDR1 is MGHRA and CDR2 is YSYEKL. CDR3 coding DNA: TGCGCCAGCAGCCAAGAACCGAGGCTTCAAGAGACCCAGTACTTC. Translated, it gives CASSQEPRLQETQYF.